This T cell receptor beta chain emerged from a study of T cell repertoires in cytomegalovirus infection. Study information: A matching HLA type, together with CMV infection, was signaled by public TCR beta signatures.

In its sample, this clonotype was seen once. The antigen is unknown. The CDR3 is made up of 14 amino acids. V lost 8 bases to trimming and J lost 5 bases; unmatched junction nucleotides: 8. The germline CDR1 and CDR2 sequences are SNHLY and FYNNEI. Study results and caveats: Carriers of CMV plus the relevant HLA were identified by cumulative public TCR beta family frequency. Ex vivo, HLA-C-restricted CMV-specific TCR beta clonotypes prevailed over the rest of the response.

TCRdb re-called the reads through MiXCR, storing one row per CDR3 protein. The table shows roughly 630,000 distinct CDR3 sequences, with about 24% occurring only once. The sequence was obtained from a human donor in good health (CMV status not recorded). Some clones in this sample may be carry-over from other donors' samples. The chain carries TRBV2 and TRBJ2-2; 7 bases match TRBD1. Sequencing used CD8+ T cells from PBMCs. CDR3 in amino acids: CASDRGRGTGELFF. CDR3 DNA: TGTGCCAGCGATAGGGGGCGCGGAACCGGGGAGCTGTTTTTT.